The 20 T cell receptor beta chains listed next were all sequenced from one sample in a study of metastatic and nonmetastatic thyroid tumors. TCRdb reanalyzed the PCR reads via MiXCR. The sample holds several thousand clones; roughly 14% are singletons and the top ten take more than 5%. Patients were all untreated before their thyroid surgery. Sample: blood. The receptors derive from a female donor with papillary thyroid cancer or a benign thyroid nodule (not recorded which). Some clones in this sample may be carry-over from other donors' samples.

There are a few counts of this clone. With a much larger clone just one base away, this may be a read error. The V and J genes are TRBV28 and TRBJ2-7; 10 nucleotides match TRBD1. Germline CDR1 and CDR2: MDHEN and SYDVKM. CDR3 size: 14 residues. CDR3 DNA: TGTGCCAGCAGGGCCGGGACAGGGGTCTACGATCAGTACTTC. Translation gives CASRAGTGVYDQYF.

By share, this clone ranks as medium-sized. This sequence joins TRBV28 and TRBJ2-6; 7 positions match TRBD1. This CDR3 spans 16 amino acids. Germline V gene sequence: CDR1 MDHEN, CDR2 SYDVKM. The V segment lost 5 bases and the J segment 2 bases; nucleotides outside the gene matches: 6. The CDR3 coding sequence is TGTGCCAGCAGTACTCCCACAGGGGCTGGGGCCAACGTCCTGACTTTC. Protein: CASSTPTGAGANVLTF.

This clone is medium-sized by share. This chain connects TRBV2 to TRBJ2-7, with D uncertain. The V end lost 7 bases, the J end lost 0 bases, and 13 bases lay between the germline ends. Germline V gene lookup returns CDR1 SNHLY and CDR2 FYNNEI. This CDR3 has 14 amino acids. CDR3 protein: CASKEDRASYEQYF. For the CDR3, the DNA is TGTGCCAGCAAAGAGGATAGGGCCTCCTACGAGCAGTACTTC. Complete variable domain (other parts from reference TRBV2 and TRBJ2-7): EPEVTQTPSHQVTQMGQEVILRCVPISNHLYFYWYRQILGQKVEFLVSFYNNEISEKSEIFDDQFSVERPDGSNFTLKIRSTKLEDSAMYFCASKEDRASYEQYFGPGTRLTVT.

V usage is TRBV18 and J usage is TRBJ1-1; TRBD1 is a possible D gene (5 bases). CDR3 length: 14 residues. With 5 bases removed from V and 2 bases from J, the gap between germline ends came to 12 bases. Germline lookup yields CDR1 KGHSH and CDR2 LQKENI. The CDR3 reads CASSATASNTEAFF. The CDR3 DNA is TGTGCCAGCTCAGCGACAGCCAGCAACACTGAAGCTTTCTTT.

As regards this clone: A read error may explain this, as a much larger clone is one base away. The J gene is TRBJ2-3, the V gene TRBV20-1; 7 bases match TRBD2. The CDR3 sequence is 12 residues long. V gave up 4 bases and J gave up 8 bases; unmatched junction bases: 6. The germline V gene has CDR1 DFQATT and CDR2 SNEGSKA (reference sequence). The CDR3 protein is CSAIPPGGTQYF. CDR3 bases: TGCAGTGCTATCCCGCCGGGAGGTACGCAGTATTTT.

In this sample, this clone turned up many times. The gene calls are TRBV27 and TRBJ2-1, with D uncertain. The CDR3 loop spans 13 amino acids. V was pared by 6 bases and J by 9 bases, with 15 bases between. The germline V gene encodes CDR1 MNHEY and CDR2 SMNVEV (reference sequence). CDR3 loop: CASSPVEYGEQFF. The CDR3 DNA sequence: TGTGCCAGCAGCCCCGTGGAGTATGGTGAGCAGTTCTTC.

Relative to its sample, this clone is medium-sized. This sequence joins TRBV6-1 and TRBJ2-5, with 7 bases matching TRBD2. The CDR3 is 16 residues long. The V segment lost 4 bases and the J segment 4 bases; nucleotides outside the gene matches: 12. Germline CDR1 MNHNS, CDR2 SASEGT. The CDR3, as DNA: TGTGCCAGCAGTGGGAGCGGGGCCAGAGGTAGAGAGACCCAGTACTTC. It yields the protein CASSGSGARGRETQYF.

In its sample, this clone is large. The genes are TRBV11-2 and TRBJ2-7; D is perhaps TRBD1 (6 bases). CDR1 SGHAT and CDR2 FQNNGV come from the germline V gene. V lost 4 bases and J lost 7, with 14 bases in between. The CDR3 runs to 13 residues. CDR3 amino acids: CASSSGTLFEQYF. For the CDR3, the DNA is TGTGCCAGCAGCTCCGGGACACTTTTTGAGCAGTACTTC. Using reference TRBV11-2 and TRBJ2-7 for the parts outside the CDR3, the full variable domain is EAGVAQSPRYKIIEKRQSVAFWCNPISGHATLYWYQQILGQGPKLLIQFQNNGVVDDSQLPKDRFSAERLKGVDSTLKIQPAKLEDSAVYLCASSSGTLFEQYFGPGTRLTVT.

In regard to this clone: Its ends do not fully match the called genes, so a read error is possible. The rearrangement links TRBV5-4 to TRBJ2-6, with 9 bases matching TRBD1. Per germline, CDR1 SGHNT and CDR2 YYREEE (reference sequence). The CDR3 consists of 17 residues. In DNA form, the CDR3 reads TGTTCCAGCAGCTTCACAGGGGGCAACGCTGGGGCCAACGTCTTGACTTTC. Amino acids: CSSSFTGGNAGANVLTF.

This clone is classed as medium-sized. The rearrangement joins TRBV6-1 to TRBJ1-6, with TRBD1 matching over 9 bases. This CDR3 has 15 amino acids. Germline lookup yields CDR1 MNHNS and CDR2 SASEGT. After removal of 6 bases from V and 5 bases from J, the junction contained 5 bases not matched to a gene. The CDR3 DNA follows: TGTGCCAGCAGACGCTACAGGGGGCATAATTCACCCCTCCACTTT. Translated: CASRRYRGHNSPLHF.

This clone was counted ten times or more. This chain connects TRBV14 to TRBJ2-7, with TRBD2 matching over 8 bases. The junction had 5 bases not matched to a gene; V was cut back by 2 bases and J by 2 bases. CDR3 length: 15 amino acids. The germline CDR1 and CDR2 sequences are SGHDN and FVKESK. The CDR3 bases are TGTGCCAGCAGCCAATTCAGCGGGAGTGCCTACGAGCAGTACTTC. Amino acid sequence: CASSQFSGSAYEQYF. Full variable domain (missing parts from reference TRBV14 and TRBJ2-7): EAGVTQFPSHSVIEKGQTVTLRCDPISGHDNLYWYRRVMGKEIKFLLHFVKESKQDESGMPNNRFLAERTGGTYSTLKVQPAELEDSGVYFCASSQFSGSAYEQYFGPGTRLTVT.

This clone is judged medium-sized. This rearrangement joins TRBV20-1 to TRBJ2-2; 8 nucleotides line up with TRBD2. In germline, CDR1 is DFQATT, CDR2 SNEGSKA (reference sequence). V lost 5 bases and J lost 2; bases outside the gene matches: 4. The CDR3 totals 14 residues. The DNA for the CDR3 is TGCAGTGCTTTCGGGACTAGAAACACCGGGGAGCTGTTTTTT. Encoded protein: CSAFGTRNTGELFF.

This clone appeared many times. A much larger clone lies a single base off, so this may be a read error. In the same sample, other DNA sequences code for this CDR3. J is TRBJ2-2 and V is TRBV29-1; possible D gene TRBD2, 5 bases. From germline, CDR1 is SQVTM and CDR2 ANQGSEA. The length of the CDR3 is 11 residues. DNA of the CDR3: TGCAGCGTTTCCGCGGTCGGGGAGCTGTTTTTC. This codes for CSVSAVGELFF.

The chain uses TRBV5-1 and TRBJ1-2; TRBD1 agrees at 8 bases. The trim removed 5 bases at V and 8 bases at J, leaving 2 bases unmatched. This CDR3 spans 11 amino acids. Germline lookup yields CDR1 SGHRS and CDR2 YFSETQ. In DNA, the CDR3 is TGCGCCAGCAGGGACAGGGCCGGCTACACCTTC. It is translated as CASRDRAGYTF.

This clone is medium-sized in the sample. The rearrangement links TRBV7-2 to TRBJ2-7, with D possibly TRBD1 on 6 matching bases. CDR3 length: 14 amino acids. Trimming pared 5 bases from V and 4 bases from J, leaving 15 bases between. Germline V gene sequence: CDR1 SGHTA, CDR2 FQGNSA. This CDR3 reads CASSTPGTNYEQYF. The CDR3 nucleotides read TGTGCCAGCAGCACCCCCGGGACAAATTACGAGCAGTACTTC.

With respect to this clone: A much larger clonotype is one base distant, so this may be a read error. The chain couples TRBV20-1 to TRBJ2-3; D unclear. The CDR3 covers 12 residues. The V end was cut by 3 bases, the J end by 1 base, with 5 bases between. The V gene's germline CDR1 is DFQATT and CDR2 SNEGSKA (reference sequence). CDR3: CSARKGTDTQYF. CDR3 nucleotides: TGCAGTGCTAGGAAGGGCACAGATACGCAGTATTTT.

This clone was counted at least ten times. This chain links TRBV9 with TRBJ2-5; 8 bases agree with TRBD1. CDR3 length equals 14 residues. J gave up 4 bases and V 3 bases, and 5 bases lay outside the gene matches. CDR1 is SGDLS, CDR2 YYNGEE, per germline. This chain's CDR3 is CASSGTGRGETQYF. CDR3 nucleotide sequence: TGTGCCAGCAGCGGGACAGGGAGAGGAGAGACCCAGTACTTC. The variable domain in full, completed from reference TRBV9 and TRBJ2-5, reads DSGVTQTPKHLITATGQRVTLRCSPRSGDLSVYWYQQSLDQGLQFLIQYYNGEERAKGNILERFSAQQFPDLHSELNLSSLELGDSALYFCASSGTGRGETQYFGPGTRLLVL.

This clone has just a few counts. V gene TRBV11-2 combines with J gene TRBJ2-1, with 13 bases aligning to TRBD2. The germline V gene encodes CDR1 SGHAT and CDR2 FQNNGV. The CDR3 has 15 amino acids. Trimming removed 4 bases from V and 12 bases from J; junction bases left unmatched: 9. The chain's CDR3 is CASSSTTSGGAGQFF. Written as DNA, the CDR3 is TGTGCCAGCAGCTCCACTACTAGCGGGGGGGCCGGGCAGTTCTTC. The full variable domain, completed using reference TRBV11-2 and TRBJ2-1, is EAGVAQSPRYKIIEKRQSVAFWCNPISGHATLYWYQQILGQGPKLLIQFQNNGVVDDSQLPKDRFSAERLKGVDSTLKIQPAKLEDSAVYLCASSSTTSGGAGQFFGPGTRLTVL.

This clone is labeled as medium-sized. The chain employs TRBV6-1 and TRBJ2-5; D ambiguous. The germline V gene has CDR1 MNHNS and CDR2 SASEGT. The length of the CDR3 is 14 residues. V was shortened by 6 bases and J by 5 bases, with 16 bases between the two germline ends. CDR3 sequence: CASSGSVSIETQYF. The CDR3 DNA reads TGTGCCAGCAGCGGCTCAGTGTCGATCGAGACCCAGTACTTC.

A word on this clone: Relative to the germline gene, one junction end is altered; a read error may explain this. Other DNA sequences in this sample translate to the same CDR3. V gene TRBV7-2 combines with J gene TRBJ1-1; D not resolved. Germline V gene lookup returns CDR1 SGHTA and CDR2 FQGNSA. This CDR3 is 15 amino acids long. The CDR3 is CASSLNGLSNTEAFF. The CDR3 DNA reads as TGTGCCAGCAGCTTAAATGGACTTTCGAACACTGAAGCCTTCTTT.